A single sample is the source of the 3 T cell receptor beta chains below, sequenced in a study of blood T cell repertoires in COVID-19 (dated by TCRdb to 2020 to 2021). Preparation of the library involved the immunoSEQ multiplex PCR assay. The clones in this table, taken by TCRdb from immuneACCESS, are in-frame only. Not every clone is retained; where verified, under half of the shortfall comes from an unresolved V gene, and the cause of the rest is unknown. Present in this sample are roughly 60,000 clones, over 80% of which were seen just once. The top ten hold around 3.8% of the sample. Input material: peripheral blood. These receptors were collected from an elderly woman with acute or convalescent COVID-19.

This chain links TRBV15 with TRBJ2-7; weak D call: TRBD1 (6 bases). The V and J ends lost 4 bases and 4 bases respectively, with 8 bases between them. CDR1 is LNHNV and CDR2 is YYDKDF in the germline V gene (reference sequence). The CDR3 totals 12 residues. CDR3 bases: TGTGCCACCAGCAAACAGGGTTACGAGCAGTACTTC. It translates to CATSKQGYEQYF.

The V gene is TRBV28, the J gene TRBJ2-7, with a possible D match to TRBD2 (5 bases). CDR1 MDHEN and CDR2 SYDVKM come from the germline V gene. The V end lost 4 bases, the J end lost 2 bases, and 9 bases lay between the germline ends. The CDR3 length is 13 residues. This CDR3 is CASSYGGTYEQYF. In DNA, the CDR3 is TGTGCCAGCAGTTACGGAGGTACCTACGAGCAGTACTTC.

The chain combines TRBV18 with TRBJ1-1, with D possibly TRBD1 on 6 matching bases. The CDR3 length is 15 residues. Germline CDR1 KGHSH, CDR2 LQKENI. Trimming cost V 5 bases and J 0 bases, with 13 bases left between them. DNA for the CDR3: TGTGCCAGCTCAGCGCGACAGGCAATGAACACTGAAGCTTTCTTT. Residues: CASSARQAMNTEAFF.